This T cell receptor beta chain appears in the sequencing data of a study of early T cells in non-severe SARS-CoV-2 infection. In the study overall: The sequenced material was bulk RNA from unsorted whole blood, and its chains were unpaired. Study-level results: Clonotype matching in VDJdb favored anti-spike CD8 responses and did not capture private and CD4 specificities.

This CDR3 comprises 13 residues. Trimming cost V 3 bases and J 3 bases, with 10 bases left between them. The germline CDR1 and CDR2 sequences are DFQATT and SNEGSKA (reference sequence). The table lists this clonotype with many counts. Its antigen is not known. The library protocol tagged individual cDNA molecules with unique molecular identifiers. TCRdb called the 5' RACE reads again in MiXCR, with one record for every CDR3 protein. The sample records roughly 60,000 distinct CDR3 sequences, 6.6% being singletons. The chain couples TRBV20-1 to TRBJ2-3; D may be TRBD2 (6 bases). The material sequenced was whole blood, taken at baseline. The source of this sequence is an adult who was a healthcare worker with PCR-confirmed SARS-CoV-2 infection or an uninfected control (not recorded which). CDR3 sequence reads: CSASSGGTDTQYF. The CDR3 DNA follows: TGCAGTGCTAGTAGCGGAGGGACAGATACGCAGTATTTT.